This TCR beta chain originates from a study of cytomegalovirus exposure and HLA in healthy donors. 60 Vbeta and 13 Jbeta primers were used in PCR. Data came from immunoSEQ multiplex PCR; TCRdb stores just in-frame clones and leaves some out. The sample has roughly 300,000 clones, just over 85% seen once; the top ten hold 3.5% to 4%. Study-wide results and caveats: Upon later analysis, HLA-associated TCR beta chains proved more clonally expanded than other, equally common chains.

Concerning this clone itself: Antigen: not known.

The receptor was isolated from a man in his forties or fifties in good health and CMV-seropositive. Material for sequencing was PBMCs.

CDR3 nucleotides: TGTGCCAGCAGCTCCCCGACTAGCGGAAGGACAGATACGCAGTATTTT. As protein: CASSSPTSGRTDTQYF. V usage is TRBV7-8 and J usage is TRBJ2-3; 9 bases align to TRBD2. This CDR3 region has 16 residues. Germline V gene data show CDR1 as SGHVS and CDR2 as FQNEAQ. Trimming removed 4 bases from V and 3 bases from J; junction bases left unmatched: 8.